This T cell receptor beta chain appears in the sequencing data of a study of blood T cell repertoires in COVID-19. The CDR3 spans 15 residues. The junction had 7 bases not matched to a gene; V was cut back by 4 bases and J by 6 bases. Germline CDR1 is MDHEN and CDR2 is SYDVKM. Sequencing was performed with immunoSEQ multiplex PCR; in TCRdb, only in-frame clones are kept and a portion is missing. This sample has 65,000 to 70,000 clones; under 85% occur once, and the top ten carry 16%. The chain is built from TRBV28 and TRBJ2-2, with 8 bases aligning to TRBD1. Specimen: peripheral blood. The clonotype was recovered from a man aged 55 to 70 with acute or convalescent COVID-19. The CDR3 here is CASSSSGGLAGELFF. CDR3 in DNA: TGTGCCAGCAGTTCCTCAGGGGGCTTGGCCGGGGAGCTGTTTTTT.